Presented here are 27 T cell receptor beta chains from one specimen sequenced in a study of T cells in Graves' hyperthyroidism and ophthalmopathy. The investigators amplified TCR beta CDR3 regions from RNA transcripts. Researchers ran a first-round RT-PCR on the TCR CDR3 using the HTBI primer set. Each CDR3 protein is one row after TCRdb ran MiXCR on the multiplex PCR reads. The sample shows nearly 600,000 distinct CDR3 sequences, 12% to 15% of them seen only once. Sequencing was performed on blood. The receptor set was obtained from a woman in her late teens or twenties with Graves' ophthalmopathy.

Many counts were recorded for this clonotype. The chain carries TRBV6-2 or TRBV6-3 and TRBJ2-1; the match to TRBD2 covers 8 bases. The CDR3 spans 16 residues. From germline, CDR1 is MNHEY and CDR2 SVGEGT. J gave up 2 bases and V 0 bases, and 3 bases lay outside the gene matches. The CDR3 protein is CASSYSTGGTYNEQFF. The CDR3 DNA is TGTGCCAGCAGTTACTCTACGGGAGGGACCTACAATGAGCAGTTCTTC.

This clonotype was seen many times. The chain uses TRBV29-1 and TRBJ2-7; 8 nucleotides line up with TRBD2. Germline CDR1 is SQVTM and CDR2 is ANQGSEA. This CDR3 region has 16 residues. Trimming at V came to 5 bases and at J to 6 bases, leaving 18 bases not matched to a gene. CDR3 amino acids: CSVTRPQRGFLSEQYF. CDR3 coding DNA: TGCAGCGTTACGCGTCCTCAGCGGGGGTTCCTCTCCGAGCAGTACTTC.

This clonotype was seen ten or more times. One end of the junction is discordant with germline, which a read error may explain. The chain combines TRBV7-7 with TRBJ2-5, with 9 bases that match TRBD1. CDR1 is SSHAT, CDR2 FNYEAQ, per germline (reference sequence). This CDR3 is 16 amino acids long. The CDR3 region is CASSLNSGTGQETQYF. CDR3 sequence (DNA): TGTGCTAGCAGCTTAAACTCCGGGACAGGGCAAGAGACCCAGTACTTC.

The rearrangement joins TRBV30 to TRBJ1-6; 7 bases match TRBD1. The CDR3 length is 18 residues. Losses at the gene ends were 3 bases for V and 0 bases for J; bases not matched to a gene: 11. Germline CDR1 is GTSNPN and CDR2 is SVGIG (reference sequence). The CDR3 nucleotides read TGTGCCTGGAGCCTCCCCGGCGCAGGGGGCTCCTATAATTCACCCCTCCACTTT. Its protein product is CAWSLPGAGGSYNSPLHF.

In this sample, this clonotype turned up many times. The J gene is TRBJ2-3, the V gene TRBV7-2, with D hard to call. The V and J ends lost 5 bases and 6 bases respectively, with 9 bases between them. The CDR3 spans 12 residues. Germline values: CDR1 SGHTA, CDR2 FQGNSA. The CDR3: CASSPSWDTQYF. Written as DNA, the CDR3 is TGTGCCAGCAGCCCCTCGTGGGATACGCAGTATTTT.

There are many counts of this clonotype. The V gene is TRBV7-9, the J gene TRBJ1-1; 7 bases line up with TRBD1. The junction had 7 bases not matched to a gene; V was cut back by 5 bases and J by 7 bases. CDR1 and CDR2 (germline): SEHNR, FQNEAQ (reference sequence). The CDR3 length is 13 residues. The DNA of the CDR3 is TGTGCCAGCAGCCAAGGACAGGCGCGTGAAGCTTTCTTT. Translating it yields CASSQGQAREAFF.

In its sample, this clonotype was seen many times. The chain employs TRBV27 and TRBJ1-6; TRBD1 matches 8 bases. CDR1 and CDR2 (germline): MNHEY, SMNVEV (reference sequence). The CDR3 totals 15 residues. Trimming cost V 5 bases and J 7 bases; bases outside gene matches: 7. CDR3 nucleotides: TGTGCCAGCAGTCGCCCGGGACAGGCAAATTCACCCCTCCACTTT. Amino acid sequence: CASSRPGQANSPLHF.

This clonotype came up many times. This chain connects TRBV5-1 to TRBJ2-1; 10 nucleotides agree with TRBD1. Germline CDR1 SGHRS, CDR2 YFSETQ. This CDR3 has 15 residues. V shed 4 bases and J 5 bases; nucleotides not matched to a gene: 6. CDR3 sequence (DNA): TGCGCCAGCAGCAGGGGACAGGGGAAAAACAATGAGCAGTTCTTC. Amino acids: CASSRGQGKNNEQFF. Variable domain in full (rest from reference TRBV5-1 and TRBJ2-1): KAGVTQTPRYLIKTRGQQVTLSCSPISGHRSVSWYQQTPGQGLQFLFEYFSETQRNKGNFPGRFSGRQFSNSRSEMNVSTLELGDSALYLCASSRGQGKNNEQFFGPGTRLTVL.

This clonotype has at least ten counts. The chain links TRBV10-2 to TRBJ2-2; 7 bases are a match to TRBD2. Germline V CDR1 and CDR2: WSHSY, SAAADI. This CDR3 contains 19 residues. Germline trimming cut 0 bases from V and 1 base from J; bases unmatched to any gene: 11. CDR3 nucleotides: TGCGCCAGCAGTGAGTCTGGGGGGAGGGTAAAGAAGAACACCGGGGAGCTGTTTTTT. Translating gives CASSESGGRVKKNTGELFF.

There are many counts of this clonotype. The chain recombines TRBV7-2 with TRBJ1-1; unclear D gene. V was clipped by 0 bases and J by 1 base, with 9 bases between them. In germline, CDR1 is SGHTA, CDR2 FQGNSA. The CDR3 consists of 15 residues. DNA for the CDR3: TGTGCCAGCAGCTTAGCGCTGGGAGGGAACACTGAAGCTTTCTTT. Translating it yields CASSLALGGNTEAFF.

The chain links TRBV14 to TRBJ2-6; D remains ambiguous. Trimming cost V 1 base and J 0 bases, with 10 bases left between them. Germline assignment: CDR1 SGHDN and CDR2 FVKESK. This CDR3 contains 17 residues. CDR3 sequence reads: CASSQGTVPSGANVLTF. The DNA for the CDR3 is TGTGCCAGCAGCCAAGGGACCGTACCCTCTGGGGCCAACGTCCTGACTTTC.

The table lists this clonotype with many counts. The chain carries TRBV10-3 and TRBJ2-7, with D perhaps matching TRBD2 (6 bases). Deletions cut 2 bases from V and 1 base from J, with 6 bases between. Germline V CDR1 and CDR2: ENHRY, SYGVKD. The CDR3 spans 13 residues. The CDR3 coding sequence is TGTGCCATCAGTGAGGGGGGGTCCTACGAGCAGTACTTC. Protein product: CAISEGGSYEQYF.

A note on this clonotype: Given a much more abundant clone one base away, this may be a read error. The chain links TRBV27 to TRBJ2-4; no firm D call. Deletions cut 6 bases from V and 1 base from J, with 10 bases between. The CDR3 consists of 14 residues. Per germline, CDR1 MNHEY and CDR2 SMNVEV (reference sequence). CDR3 nucleotides: TGTGCCAGCAGCCGCGCCCCTGCCAAAAACATTCAGTACTTC. Its translation: CASSRAPAKNIQYF.

This clonotype was detected many times. CDR3 sequence: CASSLAGQDSYGYTF. The CDR3 DNA reads TGCGCCAGCAGCTTGGCCGGCCAGGATAGCTATGGCTACACCTTC. V gene TRBV5-1 combines with J gene TRBJ1-2; D ambiguous. This CDR3 spans 15 amino acids. Germline assignment: CDR1 SGHRS and CDR2 YFSETQ. Trimming took 0 bases from V and 4 from J, leaving 13 bases between them.

The V call is TRBV20-1, the J call TRBJ1-1; 8 nucleotides align to TRBD1. This CDR3 is 16 amino acids long. V dropped 0 bases and J dropped 1; count of bases not matched to a gene: 7. Germline CDR1 reads DFQATT; CDR2 reads SNEGSKA (reference sequence). The CDR3 DNA follows: TGCAGTGCTAGAGAGACAGGGGTATTTTGGAACACTGAAGCTTTCTTT. It specifies CSARETGVFWNTEAFF.

This clonotype was seen repeatedly, ten times or more. The chain recombines TRBV29-1 with TRBJ2-1; D remains ambiguous. The V gene's germline CDR1 is SQVTM and CDR2 ANQGSEA. CDR3 size: 13 residues. V was cut by 0 bases and J by 0 bases, with 3 bases left in between. The CDR3 DNA reads as TGCAGCGTTGAAGAGAGCTCCTACAATGAGCAGTTCTTC. Translating it yields CSVEESSYNEQFF.

As for this clonotype: A junction end diverges from the germline sequence, so it may reflect a read error. J is TRBJ1-1 and V is TRBV29-1; D might be TRBD1 (6 bases). Germline V gene lookup returns CDR1 SQVTM and CDR2 ANQGSEA. This CDR3 is 13 amino acids long. CDR3 coding DNA: TGCGGCGTTGACCCCAGGGGAGGCACTGAAGCTTTCTTT. As protein: CGVDPRGGTEAFF. Together with reference TRBV29-1 and TRBJ1-1, the CDR3 gives the full variable domain: SAVISQKPSRDICQRGTSLTIQCQVDSQVTMMFWYRQQPGQSLTLIATANQGSEATYESGFVIDKFPISRPNLTFSTLTVSNMSPEDSSIYLCGVDPRGGTEAFFGQGTRLTVV.

This clonotype was recorded at least ten times. The chain is built from TRBV28 and TRBJ2-5; D not certain. Germline CDR1 reads MDHEN; CDR2 reads SYDVKM. V lost 4 bases to trimming and J lost 2 bases, with 11 bases between them. The CDR3 sequence is 14 residues long. CDR3: CASSSDGKQETQYF. The CDR3 DNA reads as TGTGCCAGCAGTTCCGACGGAAAACAAGAGACCCAGTACTTC.

In this sample, this clonotype turned up many times. The chain recombines TRBV9 with TRBJ1-1, with a weak D call TRBD1 (5 bases). Trimming removed 4 bases from V and 4 bases from J, with 17 bases in between. Germline V CDR1 and CDR2: SGDLS, YYNGEE. The CDR3 runs to 15 residues. As DNA, the CDR3 is TGTGCCAGCAGCCCACTCTCCGGGGGGGGCACTGAAGCTTTCTTT. Its translation is CASSPLSGGGTEAFF.

This clonotype was recorded at least ten times. V gene TRBV12-3 or TRBV12-4 combines with J gene TRBJ1-1; D might be TRBD1 (5 bases). V lost 2 bases and J 4 bases, leaving 11 bases between the germline ends. The CDR3 totals 14 residues. Written as DNA, the CDR3 is TGTGCCAGCAGTTTACAGGGTTTTCGCACTGAAGCTTTCTTT. It codes for CASSLQGFRTEAFF.

At least ten counts were recorded for this clonotype. The chain uses TRBV7-8 and TRBJ2-5; 14 bases line up with TRBD2. CDR3 length: 18 residues. With V trimmed by 5 bases and J by 6 bases, 14 bases remained unmatched. Germline V CDR1 and CDR2: SGHVS, FQNEAQ. CDR3 DNA sequence: TGTGCCAGCAGCCCCCGGGACGTAGGGACTAGCGGGAGAAAGACCCAGTACTTC. It encodes CASSPRDVGTSGRKTQYF.

This clonotype came up many times. This sequence joins TRBV5-4 and TRBJ2-3; 7 nucleotides agree with TRBD2. The CDR3 spans 14 residues. Germline V gives CDR1 SGHNT, CDR2 YYREEE (reference sequence). J lost 3 bases, V lost 7 bases, and 8 bases had no gene match. The CDR3 reads CASRNAGETDTQYF. The CDR3 DNA reads TGTGCCAGCCGTAACGCGGGAGAGACAGATACGCAGTATTTT.

This clonotype has a handful of counts. The rearrangement links TRBV25-1 to TRBJ2-1; the D is unclear. Germline CDR1 MGHDK, CDR2 SYGVNS. V dropped 4 bases and J dropped 3 bases, with 10 bases sitting between them. The CDR3 consists of 14 residues. This CDR3 is CASSGIGYYNEQFF. Written as DNA, the CDR3 is TGTGCCAGCAGTGGGATAGGATACTACAATGAGCAGTTCTTC.

This rearrangement joins TRBV20-1 to TRBJ1-2; the D is unclear. Per the germline V gene, CDR1 is DFQATT and CDR2 is SNEGSKA (reference sequence). The CDR3 covers 18 residues. V was trimmed by 4 bases and J by 0 bases, leaving 24 bases between them. This CDR3 reads CSATPIMVDGPANYGYTF. As DNA, the CDR3 is TGCAGTGCTACTCCGATTATGGTAGACGGGCCCGCTAACTATGGCTACACCTTC.

Notes on this clonotype: With a much larger clone just one base away, this may be a read error. V and J are TRBV20-1 and TRBJ2-2; D not certain. V dropped 7 bases and J dropped 4 bases, with 13 bases sitting between them. Germline CDR1 DFQATT, CDR2 SNEGSKA (reference sequence). CDR3 size: 13 residues. In DNA form, the CDR3 reads TGCAGTGTTCCGGTATCTAGCACCGGGGAGCTGTTTTTT. It translates to CSVPVSSTGELFF.

As regards this clonotype: A much more abundant neighbour one base away suggests this may be a read error. The chain recombines TRBV27 with TRBJ2-1; 11 nucleotides match TRBD2. The CDR3 is made up of 16 amino acids. CDR1 MNHEY and CDR2 SMNVEV come from the germline V gene (reference sequence). CDR3 protein: CASILLAGGPGDEQFF. For the CDR3, the DNA is TGTGCCAGCATTTTATTAGCGGGAGGGCCGGGGGATGAGCAGTTCTTC.

The chain recombines TRBV6-2 or TRBV6-3 with TRBJ1-1; tentative D call: TRBD1 (5 bases). The CDR3 runs 15 residues. The germline CDR1 and CDR2 sequences are MNHEY and SVGEGT. V lost 2 bases and J lost 1, with 11 bases in between. The CDR3 spells CASSYRATGNTEAFF. The CDR3 nucleotides are TGTGCCAGCAGTTACCGGGCCACAGGGAACACTGAAGCTTTCTTT.